A single sample gave rise to the 8 T cell receptor beta chains below, sequenced in a study of blood T cell repertoires in COVID-19. TCRdb's copy holds only in-frame clones and misses some; the assay was immunoSEQ multiplex PCR. The sample has 80,000 to 100,000 clones; about 80% are singletons. Sequencing was performed on peripheral blood. Every receptor here comes from a human donor in a cohort sampled during active COVID-19.

J is TRBJ2-2 and V is TRBV28, with 13 nucleotides matching TRBD2. CDR3 length equals 21 residues. J lost 5 bases, V lost 3 bases, and 18 bases had no gene match. From germline, CDR1 is MDHEN and CDR2 SYDVKM. The CDR3 bases are TGTGCCAGCAGTTTTTCCCCGGGACTAGCGGGACGAATAAGCACGACCGGGGAGCTGTTTTTT. Its translation is CASSFSPGLAGRISTTGELFF.

The V gene is TRBV7-2, the J gene TRBJ1-2, with D perhaps matching TRBD1 (5 bases). The germline V gene encodes CDR1 SGHTA and CDR2 FQGNSA. CDR3 length equals 16 residues. V was trimmed by 5 bases and J by 1 base, leaving 17 bases between them. The CDR3 protein is CASSPGFGHHNYGYTF. The DNA for the CDR3 is TGTGCCAGCAGCCCTGGATTTGGACACCATAACTATGGCTACACCTTC.

This chain links TRBV7-3 with TRBJ1-1, with a possible D match to TRBD1 (5 bases). The CDR3 spans 14 residues. CDR1 SGHTA and CDR2 FQGTGA come from the germline V gene. The germline V and J ends were trimmed by 0 bases and 2 bases, with 7 bases remaining between them. CDR3 DNA sequence: TGTGCCAGCAGCTTAACGGGGGGAAACACTGAAGCTTTCTTT. Encoded protein: CASSLTGGNTEAFF.

This chain links TRBV11-2 with TRBJ2-3; 8 bases agree with TRBD2. In germline, CDR1 is SGHAT, CDR2 FQNNGV. J gave up 6 bases and V 1 base, and 12 bases lay outside the gene matches. The CDR3 sequence is 17 residues long. DNA of the CDR3: TGTGCCAGCAGCTTAGTCGGGGGGGGACTTCGCCGGGATACGCAGTATTTT. It specifies CASSLVGGGLRRDTQYF.

V is TRBV7-8 and J is TRBJ1-5; possible D gene TRBD1, 5 bases. This CDR3 has 15 amino acids. The ends were cut back, 2 bases at V and 4 bases at J, with 12 bases in the middle. Germline loops: CDR1 SGHVS, CDR2 FQNEAQ. The CDR3 nucleotides are TGTGCCAGCAGCTTAATAAGGGGCGTGAATCAGCCCCAGCATTTT. It translates to CASSLIRGVNQPQHF.

The chain joins TRBV5-1 to TRBJ2-1; D unclear. Germline CDR1 and CDR2: SGHRS and YFSETQ. The CDR3 loop spans 15 amino acids. The V end was cut by 0 bases, the J end by 5 bases, with 12 bases between. DNA for the CDR3: TGCGCCAGCAGCTTGGGGGTGGGCCGGAACAATGAGCAGTTCTTC. This gives the protein CASSLGVGRNNEQFF.

V and J are TRBV7-9 and TRBJ2-3; D not certain. V lost 5 bases, J lost 5 bases, and 14 bases lay in between. Germline loops: CDR1 SEHNR, CDR2 FQNEAQ (reference sequence). The CDR3 runs 14 residues. CDR3: CASSQTTAGDTQYF. The CDR3 region has the DNA TGTGCCAGCAGCCAAACTACGGCCGGAGATACGCAGTATTTT.

This chain joins TRBV6-5 and TRBJ2-7; maybe TRBD1 (5 bases). CDR1 and CDR2 from the germline V gene are MNHEY and SVGAGI. This CDR3 is 12 amino acids long. Between the trimmed V and J ends, which lost 7 bases and 4 bases, there was a span of 11 bases. The CDR3 reads CASTGSLYEQYF. Written as DNA, the CDR3 is TGTGCCAGCACAGGGTCCCTTTACGAGCAGTACTTC.